This record concerns one T cell receptor (beta chain) sequence. No cognate antigen has been identified for it. No much larger clone is present one base from it, and per-base qualities are unavailable. The data were obtained in a study of draining lymph node invasion in breast cancer (TCRdb year 2020). Background for the entire study: Histology and cytokeratin immunohistochemistry were used to diagnose nodal metastasis, and EpCAM/CD45 flow cytometry was used to confirm the diagnosis. In a separate targeted assay, sorted memory regulatory T cells and memory conventional CD4 T cells were compared across breast cancer tissues by bulk TCR-beta CDR3 sequencing. From each patient, matched non-invaded and tumor-invaded tumor-draining lymph nodes and the primary tumor were collected, and both Treg and Tconv subsets were profiled. In the separate targeted TCR sequencing, lymph nodes from roughly five patients were covered, and primary tumors were sequenced for three of those patients. General study outcomes and caveats: The data could not determine whether Treg conversion took place in a particular organ or whether converted Tregs recirculated between nodes and tumor. TCRs shared between Treg and Tconv subsets were regarded as suggestive, but not proof, of a common clonal origin. The tumor top-100 clone tracking analysis could be carried out in only a couple of patients. In each tissue, about 13-25% of Treg TCRs were also present in Tconvs, a finding interpreted as suggesting peripheral induction of Tregs. Some of the top 100 tumor clones were detected in invaded and non-invaded nodes, suggesting recirculation between tumor and draining nodes. Across all tissues in the targeted TCR-seq data, Tregs appeared to be more clonally expanded than Tconvs, and both subsets showed lower diversity in tumor than in lymph nodes.

V and J are truncated by 4 bases and 5 bases respectively, leaving an intervening sequence of 7 bases. Counted from cysteine to phenylalanine, this CDR3 has 12 amino acids. Just the 36-base CDR3 DNA is kept, in frame starting at base 1. Memory conventional CD4 T cells were sorted as CD4+ CD45RA- CD25- cells. Tumor-draining lymph nodes were classified as non-invaded or invaded according to the absence or presence of metastatic tumor cells. Before staining and sorting, T cells were pre-enriched using a Miltenyi Pan T Cell isolation kit. Primary tumors were characterized by immunohistochemistry for estrogen receptor, progesterone receptor, HER2 and Ki-67. Fresh surgical tissue was processed within a few hours after surgery by cutting into small fragments. The tissue fragments were digested enzymatically for over 15 minutes with Liberase TL plus DNase and were then passed through a 40-micrometer strainer. After DAPI live/dead staining, cells were sorted on a BD FACS Aria II at about 97-99% purity. The sorted cells were lysed in TCL buffer, and a Norgen Single Cell RNA purification kit, including DNase treatment, was used to purify the RNA.

The method behind the library was bulk RNA-seq. The sequencing machine was an Illumina HiSeq 2500. The original methods were these. For the separate targeted TCR-seq dataset, MiXCR version 2.1.5 with default parameters extracted and quantified CDR3 sequences from raw reads. In the separate targeted TCR-seq dataset, TCR-beta clones were defined by the combination of V gene, J gene and CDR3 sequence. The separate targeted TCR-seq dataset was filtered by first dropping clones with fewer than three counts and then keeping only the 90% most strongly expressed clones in each sample. The separate targeted TCR-seq dataset calculated Treg-Tconv overlap for each tissue as the number of shared clones divided by the total number of Treg clones, multiplied by 100. The raw public reads went through TCRdb reprocessing: fastp at Q25, MiXCR clone calling, in-frame beta chains kept. Rows merge per CDR3 protein into single entries with the most common DNA and genes. Here the V and J calls rest on TCRdb's processing, not on the authors' analysis. The table for this sample lists around 3,000 distinct CDR3 sequences; 65% to 80% of them were counted only once. The ten largest account for roughly 10% of the sample.

Sequencing used sorted memory CD4+ effector T cells from a lymph node. Explained via the paper, the cell subset or site label denotes: CD45RA-negative sorted CD4+ T cells (memory Tconv or effector/memory Treg). This TCR derives from a female donor with luminal breast cancer. In this chain, TRBV12-3 or TRBV12-4 is recombined with TRBJ2-3; the D gene is perhaps TRBD2, from 5 matching bases. The DNA is TGTGCCAGCAGTTGGGGAGAAGATACGCAGTATTTT. This yields the protein CASSWGEDTQYF.